Each of the 29 T cell receptor beta chains below was sequenced from the same sample in a study of cytomegalovirus exposure and HLA in healthy donors. TCRdb's table, derived via immunoSEQ multiplex PCR, lists solely in-frame clones and lacks some. This sample yields roughly 180,000 clones, of which about four fifths are seen a single time; around 6.7% belongs to the top ten. The specimen sequenced was PBMCs. The source is a man aged 18 to 30 in good health and CMV-seropositive.

The rearrangement joins TRBV30 to TRBJ2-7; 8 bases align to TRBD1. Germline CDR1 is GTSNPN and CDR2 is SVGIG (reference sequence). CDR3 size: 13 residues. V lost 3 bases and J lost 7; bases outside the gene matches: 8. CDR3 in amino acids: CAWSPDRVREQYF. In DNA form, the CDR3 reads TGTGCCTGGAGCCCGGACAGGGTCAGAGAGCAGTACTTC.

The rearrangement uses TRBV4-1 and TRBJ2-7; tentative D call: TRBD1 (7 bases). V lost 4 bases to trimming and J lost 1 base, with 14 bases between them. The CDR3 spans 15 residues. The germline gives CDR1 MGHRA, CDR2 YSYEKL. CDR3 DNA: TGCGCCAGCAGCCGACAGACAGGGACTTCCTACGAGCAGTACTTC. It is translated as CASSRQTGTSYEQYF.

The chain carries TRBV6-1 and TRBJ2-4; no clear D. V shed 1 base and J shed 7 bases, with 14 bases lying between them. Germline-derived CDR1 and CDR2 are MNHNS and SASEGT. CDR3 length equals 15 residues. CDR3 coding DNA: TGTGCCAGCAGTGAAGTATCCCGGCCCAGGAACATTCAGTACTTC. It codes for CASSEVSRPRNIQYF.

This chain links TRBV9 with TRBJ1-1; 7 positions match TRBD1. The germline CDR1 and CDR2 sequences are SGDLS and YYNGEE. The CDR3 covers 18 residues. V shed 0 bases and J 0 bases; nucleotides not matched to a gene: 11. The CDR3 is CASSVAPTGDLMNTEAFF. CDR3 coding DNA: TGTGCCAGCAGCGTAGCCCCCACAGGGGACCTTATGAACACTGAAGCTTTCTTT.

The chain links TRBV4-2 to TRBJ2-7; 14 positions agree with TRBD2. The germline CDR1 and CDR2 sequences are LGHNA and YNFKEQ. The CDR3 is 20 amino acids. V lost 4 bases and J lost 1; bases outside the gene matches: 15. CDR3 in amino acids: CASSPSWGRTSGRRSYEQYF. The CDR3 nucleotides read TGTGCCAGCAGCCCAAGTTGGGGTCGGACTAGCGGGAGGAGGTCCTACGAGCAGTACTTC.

The rearrangement links TRBV5-6 to TRBJ1-2; a possible D gene is TRBD1 (6 bases). Germline CDR1 and CDR2: SGHDT and YYEEEE. The CDR3 consists of 12 residues. Trimming left V 2 bases short and J 6 bases short, with 8 bases between. The CDR3 region has the DNA TGTGCCAGCAGCTTCGACAGGAATGGCTACACCTTC. It translates to CASSFDRNGYTF.

Only one count was recorded for this clone. The J gene is TRBJ1-1, the V gene TRBV27, with D possibly TRBD1 on 5 matching bases. The V gene's germline CDR1 is MNHEY and CDR2 SMNVEV (reference sequence). Trimming removed 0 bases at V and 4 bases at J, with 9 bases between. The CDR3 has 14 amino acids. CDR3 DNA sequence: TGTGCCAGCAGTTTATCACGGGGGAGCACTGAAGCTTTCTTT. Amino acid sequence: CASSLSRGSTEAFF.

The CDR3 is CASSIQGVGETQYF. The CDR3 DNA sequence: TGTGCCAGCAGCATACAGGGGGTTGGGGAGACCCAGTACTTC. The chain joins TRBV11-3 to TRBJ2-5; 8 positions agree with TRBD1. Per the germline V gene, CDR1 is SGHNT and CDR2 is YENEEA. Unmatched junction bases numbered 7, after V lost 5 bases and J lost 5 bases. This CDR3 is built from 14 residues.

This chain connects TRBV28 to TRBJ1-2; 8 nucleotides match TRBD1. Trimming took 2 bases from V and 3 from J; bases not matched to a gene: 8. In germline, CDR1 is MDHEN, CDR2 SYDVKM. The CDR3 is made up of 16 amino acids. The CDR3 nucleotides are TGTGCCAGCAGTTTAAATTATGACAGGGGCGACTATGGCTACACCTTC. Amino acid sequence: CASSLNYDRGDYGYTF.

The V and J genes are TRBV7-9 and TRBJ1-5, with D hard to call. This CDR3 has 14 residues. Per germline, CDR1 SEHNR and CDR2 FQNEAQ (reference sequence). Trimming took 1 base from V and 4 from J, leaving 8 bases between them. CDR3 residues: CASSLVRDNQPQHF. In DNA, the CDR3 is TGTGCCAGCAGCTTAGTGAGGGATAATCAGCCCCAGCATTTT.

V usage is TRBV11-3 and J usage is TRBJ1-3; D remains ambiguous. V gave up 5 bases and J gave up 1 base, with 12 bases separating them. Germline values: CDR1 SGHNT, CDR2 YENEEA. The CDR3 sequence is 15 residues long. The CDR3 DNA follows: TGTGCCAGCAGCCCCGGACTGACGTCTGGAAACACCATATATTTT. It is translated as CASSPGLTSGNTIYF.

V gene TRBV4-2 combines with J gene TRBJ2-4, with TRBD2 identical over 9 bases. The ends lost 1 base at V and 0 bases at J; junction bases unmatched: 7. The germline gives CDR1 LGHNA, CDR2 YNFKEQ. This CDR3 is 18 amino acids long. The CDR3 here is CASSQVASGDLAKNIQYF. CDR3 nucleotide sequence: TGTGCCAGCAGCCAAGTGGCTAGCGGGGACCTAGCCAAAAACATTCAGTACTTC.

This chain joins TRBV29-1 and TRBJ2-7, with 9 bases that match TRBD1. Germline V gene sequence: CDR1 SQVTM, CDR2 ANQGSEA. Germline trimming cut 2 bases from V and 4 bases from J; bases unmatched to any gene: 12. The CDR3 is made up of 16 amino acids. This CDR3 is CSVEIQGADPSYEQYF. DNA of the CDR3: TGCAGCGTTGAAATACAGGGGGCCGACCCTTCATACGAGCAGTACTTC.

The chain combines TRBV5-4 with TRBJ2-3; the match to TRBD2 covers 13 bases. V was clipped by 5 bases and J by 3 bases; unmatched bases: 6. CDR1 and CDR2 (germline): SGHNT, YYREEE (reference sequence). There are 16 residues in the CDR3. The CDR3 region has the DNA TGTGCCAGCAGTCCAGGGACTAGCGGGAAAACAGATACGCAGTATTTT. This sequence encodes CASSPGTSGKTDTQYF. The whole variable domain, remainder taken from reference TRBV5-4 and TRBJ2-3, is ETGVTQSPTHLIKTRGQQVTLRCSSQSGHNTVSWYQQALGQGPQFIFQYYREEENGRGNFPPRFSGLQFPNYSSELNVNALELDDSALYLCASSPGTSGKTDTQYFGPGTRLTVL.

The V gene is TRBV7-6, the J gene TRBJ2-3; 8 positions agree with TRBD1. Germline V gives CDR1 SGHVS, CDR2 FNYEAQ. CDR3 size: 17 residues. V dropped 4 bases and J dropped 4; count of bases not matched to a gene: 13. CDR3 loop: CASSSQTGAGGADTQYF. Here the CDR3 DNA reads TGTGCCAGCAGCTCACAGACAGGGGCAGGGGGCGCAGATACGCAGTATTTT.

This clone was observed a handful of times. The V and J genes are TRBV6-5 and TRBJ1-2; D is ambiguous. The V gene's germline CDR1 is MNHEY and CDR2 SVGAGI. The CDR3 loop spans 14 amino acids. Trimming removed 0 bases from V and 6 bases from J, with 11 bases in between. The CDR3 bases are TGTGCCAGCAGTTACTCCCCGGGTGTAAATGGCTACACCTTC. Encoded protein: CASSYSPGVNGYTF.

This chain links TRBV5-1 with TRBJ1-2; 7 bases are a match to TRBD1. Germline CDR1 is SGHRS and CDR2 is YFSETQ. V trimming: 5 bases; J trimming: 4 bases; junction bases outside the gene matches: 11. This CDR3 spans 15 amino acids. The CDR3 sequence: CASRQGPGLGYGYTF. The DNA for the CDR3 is TGCGCCAGCAGACAGGGGCCCGGACTGGGCTATGGCTACACCTTC.

The chain carries TRBV27 and TRBJ2-7; D ambiguous. CDR1 MNHEY and CDR2 SMNVEV come from the germline V gene (reference sequence). V was shortened by 4 bases and J by 1 base, with 20 bases between the two germline ends. The CDR3 length is 17 residues. CDR3 loop: CASSSVTFFSGSYEQYF. As DNA, the CDR3 is TGTGCCAGCAGTTCTGTAACCTTTTTCTCAGGATCCTACGAGCAGTACTTC.

The chain combines TRBV28 with TRBJ2-7; 8 bases align to TRBD1. With V trimmed by 6 bases and J by 7 bases, 8 bases remained unmatched. The CDR3 length is 13 residues. The V gene's germline CDR1 is MDHEN and CDR2 SYDVKM. The CDR3 loop is CASSTGGFREQYF. The CDR3 DNA sequence: TGTGCCAGCAGCACAGGGGGGTTTAGGGAGCAGTACTTC.

This clone was observed a few times. The genes are TRBV5-4 and TRBJ1-4; perhaps TRBD1 as D (5 bases). Trimming shortened V by 1 base and J by 6 bases, and 7 bases separated the two germline ends. This CDR3 is built from 13 residues. From germline, CDR1 is SGHNT and CDR2 YYREEE (reference sequence). The CDR3 here is CASSLQGDEKLFF. CDR3 DNA: TGTGCCAGCAGCTTGCAGGGCGATGAAAAACTGTTTTTT.

The chain joins TRBV6-5 to TRBJ2-5; D remains ambiguous. The germline V gene encodes CDR1 MNHEY and CDR2 SVGAGI. V lost 4 bases and J lost 8, with 17 bases in between. The CDR3 runs 14 residues. CDR3 coding DNA: TGTGCCAGCAGTTCCAGGTCCAGGCCCGGAACCCAGTACTTC. Its protein product is CASSSRSRPGTQYF.

The gene calls are TRBV5-4 and TRBJ1-2, with 10 nucleotides matching TRBD1. V trimming: 2 bases; J trimming: 6 bases; junction bases outside the gene matches: 1. The CDR3 contains 13 residues. The germline V gene has CDR1 SGHNT and CDR2 YYREEE (reference sequence). DNA of the CDR3: TGTGCCAGCAGCTTCGGACAGGGGGATGGCTACACCTTC. Amino acid sequence: CASSFGQGDGYTF. The variable domain in full, completed from reference TRBV5-4 and TRBJ1-2, reads ETGVTQSPTHLIKTRGQQVTLRCSSQSGHNTVSWYQQALGQGPQFIFQYYREEENGRGNFPPRFSGLQFPNYSSELNVNALELDDSALYLCASSFGQGDGYTFGSGTRLTVV.

The chain joins TRBV19 to TRBJ1-5, with D tentatively TRBD1 (6 bases). CDR3 length: 16 amino acids. The germline V gene encodes CDR1 LNHDA and CDR2 SQIVND (reference sequence). Trimming cost V 3 bases and J 0 bases, with 12 bases left between them. The CDR3 is CASSITRQDSNQPQHF. In nucleotides, the CDR3 is TGTGCCAGTAGTATTACCCGACAGGATAGCAATCAGCCCCAGCATTTT.

V usage is TRBV29-1 and J usage is TRBJ1-1, with a weak D call TRBD1 (5 bases). CDR3 size: 13 residues. V gave up 4 bases and J gave up 5 bases, with 14 bases separating them. Germline CDR1 is SQVTM and CDR2 is ANQGSEA. This CDR3 reads CSVGMAGLTEAFF. CDR3 coding DNA: TGCAGCGTTGGAATGGCAGGGCTAACTGAAGCTTTCTTT.

V gene TRBV7-2 combines with J gene TRBJ2-1; TRBD2 matches 12 bases. The CDR3 totals 18 residues. CDR1 SGHTA and CDR2 FQGNSA come from the germline V gene. J gave up 6 bases and V 4 bases, and 13 bases lay outside the gene matches. In DNA, the CDR3 is TGTGCCAGCAGCTGGCCGCGGCTAGCGGGAGGGAAAGTCAATGAGCAGTTCTTC. Translated, it gives CASSWPRLAGGKVNEQFF.

The chain joins TRBV15 to TRBJ2-1; the match to TRBD2 covers 8 bases. V dropped 4 bases and J dropped 8; count of bases not matched to a gene: 10. Germline V CDR1 and CDR2: LNHNV, YYDKDF (reference sequence). CDR3 length equals 15 residues. CDR3 in amino acids: CATSKEAGETYEQFF. The CDR3 DNA is TGTGCCACCAGCAAAGAAGCGGGAGAAACGTATGAGCAGTTCTTC. Full variable domain (outside the CDR3, taken from reference TRBV15 and TRBJ2-1): DAMVIQNPRYQVTQFGKPVTLSCSQTLNHNVMYWYQQKSSQAPKLLFHYYDKDFNNEADTPDNFQSRRPNTSFCFLDIRSPGLGDTAMYLCATSKEAGETYEQFFGPGTRLTVL.

The rearrangement uses TRBV7-2 and TRBJ1-2; TRBD1 is a possible D gene (5 bases). V gave up 7 bases and J gave up 5 bases, with 20 bases separating them. Germline CDR1 is SGHTA and CDR2 is FQGNSA. This CDR3 has 15 amino acids. The CDR3 is CASTRAGPGGYGYTF. The CDR3 DNA reads as TGTGCCAGCACTCGAGCGGGGCCGGGGGGATATGGCTACACCTTC.

This chain joins TRBV28 and TRBJ2-3; 11 nucleotides match TRBD2. This CDR3 has 15 amino acids. The germline CDR1 and CDR2 sequences are MDHEN and SYDVKM. The trim removed 6 bases at V and 4 bases at J, leaving 6 bases unmatched. The CDR3 coding sequence is TGTGCCAGCAGAGTACTAGCGGGAGTCCCAGATACGCAGTATTTT. Amino acids: CASRVLAGVPDTQYF.

The chain combines TRBV6-4 with TRBJ2-1; TRBD1 agrees at 12 bases. This CDR3 has 14 amino acids. V was pared by 3 bases and J by 8 bases, with 2 bases of the junction left unmatched. CDR1 is MRHNA, CDR2 SNTAGT, per germline. This CDR3 is CASSEGTGGDEQFF. CDR3 in DNA: TGTGCCAGCAGTGAGGGGACAGGGGGCGATGAGCAGTTCTTC.